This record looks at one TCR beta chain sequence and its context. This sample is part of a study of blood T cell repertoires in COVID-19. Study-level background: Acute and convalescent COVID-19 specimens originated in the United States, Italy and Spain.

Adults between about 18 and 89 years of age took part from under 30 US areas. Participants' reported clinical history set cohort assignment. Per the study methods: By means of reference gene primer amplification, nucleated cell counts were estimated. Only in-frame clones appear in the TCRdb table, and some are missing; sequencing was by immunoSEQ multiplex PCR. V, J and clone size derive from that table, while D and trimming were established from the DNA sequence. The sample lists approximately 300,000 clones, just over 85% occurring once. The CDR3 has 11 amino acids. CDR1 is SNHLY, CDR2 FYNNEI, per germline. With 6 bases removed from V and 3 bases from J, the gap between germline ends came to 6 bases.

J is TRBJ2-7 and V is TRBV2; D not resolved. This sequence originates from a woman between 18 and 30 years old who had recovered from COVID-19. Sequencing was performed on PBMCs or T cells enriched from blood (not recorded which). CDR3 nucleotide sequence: TGTGCCAGCAGCCAACTCTACGAGCAGTACTTC. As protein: CASSQLYEQYF.